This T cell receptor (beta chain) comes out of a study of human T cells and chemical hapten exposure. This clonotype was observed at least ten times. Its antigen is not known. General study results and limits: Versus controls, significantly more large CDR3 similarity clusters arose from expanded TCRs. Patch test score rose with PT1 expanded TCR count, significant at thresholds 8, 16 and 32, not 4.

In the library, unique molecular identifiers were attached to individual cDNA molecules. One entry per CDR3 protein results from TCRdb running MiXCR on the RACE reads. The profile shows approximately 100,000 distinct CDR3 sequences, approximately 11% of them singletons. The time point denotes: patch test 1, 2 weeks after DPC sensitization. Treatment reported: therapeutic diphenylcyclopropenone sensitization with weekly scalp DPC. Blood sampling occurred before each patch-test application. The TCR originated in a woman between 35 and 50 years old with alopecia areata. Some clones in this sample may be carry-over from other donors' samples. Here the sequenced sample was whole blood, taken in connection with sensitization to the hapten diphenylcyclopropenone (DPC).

The CDR3, as DNA: TGTGCCAGCAGCTTGACAGGAAATCAGCCCCAGCATTTT. Amino acids: CASSLTGNQPQHF. The V call is TRBV6-2 or TRBV6-3, the J call TRBJ1-5, with D tentatively TRBD1 (6 bases). This CDR3 contains 13 residues. Trimming took 6 bases from V and 4 from J, leaving 10 bases between them. Germline CDR1 MNHEY, CDR2 SVGEGT.